This T cell receptor beta chain was identified in a study of vaccination and CD4 T cells after COVID-19. Whole-study context: In the convalescent cohort, there were six males and four females, two of them Hispanic. Culture controls were given either a CEFX pool, an HIV-1 Nef pool, or no peptide.

On this clonotype: Its antigen is still unknown.

Sequence data for DNA of cultured CD4+ T cells were generated by the Oncomine TCR Beta short-read assay. Scientists extracted genomic DNA from CD4+ T cells grown in culture. TCRdb independently ran MiXCR on the PCR reads; one entry per CDR3 protein. The sample lists 3,500 to 4,500 distinct CDR3 sequences, roughly 23% occurring once. Treatment meaning: roughly 10-day PBMC culture with coronavirus spike peptide pools or control peptides (ViraFEST assay). Investigators obtained the unexposed donor's CD4+ T cells before the COVID-19 pandemic (2011-2018). The TCR comes from a human donor in good health. Sequenced sample: CD4+ T cells from blood, cultured in vitro.

CDR3 sequence: CASSSEWGGSEKLFF. CDR3 bases: TGTGCCAGCAGTTCCGAATGGGGGGGGAGTGAAAAACTGTTTTTT. The chain joins TRBV6-5 to TRBJ1-4; D is perhaps TRBD1 (5 bases). The germline CDR1 and CDR2 sequences are MNHEY and SVGAGI. The CDR3 is made up of 15 amino acids. V was trimmed by 4 bases and J by 7 bases, leaving 16 bases between them.